This T cell receptor (beta chain) is drawn from a study of CD8 T cells in Susac syndrome. With regard to this clonotype: Its cognate antigen is unknown.

CDR3 length equals 15 residues. Per germline, CDR1 SGHVS and CDR2 FNYEAQ. V was trimmed by 5 bases and J by 8 bases, leaving 20 bases between them. Reverse transcription used about 0.45 to 1 ug RNA and random hexamers. An immunoSEQ multiplex PCR amplified TCR beta CDR3 over 54 Vbeta and 13 Jbeta. Via MiXCR, TCRdb re-called the immunoSEQ multiplex PCR reads, giving one row per CDR3 protein. The data contain around 150,000 distinct CDR3 sequences, 93% of them singletons. Regarding the study as a whole: A relatively small number of individuals underwent TCR sequencing and HLA analysis.

The specimen sequenced was CD4+ T cells from PBMCs. The J gene is TRBJ2-3, the V gene TRBV7-6; a weak D match, TRBD2 (5 bases). The TCR originated in a human donor in good health. The CDR3 DNA reads TGTGCCAGCAGCGGCTCCGGGTCGGCGGGCGGTACGCAGTATTTT. Protein product: CASSGSGSAGGTQYF.